A single sample is the source of the 25 T cell receptor beta chains below, sequenced in a study of shared clonotypes between healthy human individuals (dated by TCRdb to about 2020). The library was generated by the immunoSEQ multiplex PCR assay. TCRdb took this table from immuneACCESS and kept in-frame rearrangements with V and J called. Such tables lack part of the clones; where checked against another copy, unresolved V genes explain under half of the gap, and the rest is unexplained. The sample table records 980,000 or so clones; over 60% of these occur just once. Approximately 1.5% of the sample lies in the top ten. What was sequenced was memory CD4+ T cells sorted from blood. Explained via the paper, the cell subset or site label denotes: CD45RA-negative fraction. The receptor source for this set is a man between 18 and 35 years old in good health.

V and J are TRBV29-1 and TRBJ2-3, with D possibly matching TRBD2 (6 bases). Germline V gives CDR1 SQVTM, CDR2 ANQGSEA. Between the trimmed V and J ends, which lost 4 bases and 2 bases, there was a span of 16 bases. The CDR3 runs to 15 residues. CDR3 coding DNA: TGCAGCGTTGGGAGGGATGCCCGACACACAGATACGCAGTATTTT. Encoded protein: CSVGRDARHTDTQYF.

The chain has TRBV15 and TRBJ2-3; the D is unclear. The germline V and J ends were trimmed by 3 bases and 2 bases, with 12 bases remaining between them. Germline CDR1 and CDR2: LNHNV and YYDKDF (reference sequence). The CDR3 length is 15 residues. CDR3 bases: TGTGCCACCAGCAGTAGGTTAACTGACACAGATACGCAGTATTTT. Translating gives CATSSRLTDTDTQYF.

V gene TRBV27 combines with J gene TRBJ1-2, with D hard to call. The CDR3 sequence is 13 residues long. The germline CDR1 and CDR2 sequences are MNHEY and SMNVEV (reference sequence). With 3 bases removed from V and 12 bases from J, the gap between germline ends came to 17 bases. In DNA, the CDR3 is TGTGCCAGCAGTTTCGGGGATCAGGTCGTCCACACCTTC. Protein product: CASSFGDQVVHTF.

There are a few counts of this clone. The chain uses TRBV28 and TRBJ2-2; 9 bases line up with TRBD2. The V gene end was trimmed by 2 bases and the J gene end by 4 bases; junction bases not matched to a gene: 2. Germline lookup yields CDR1 MDHEN and CDR2 SYDVKM. The CDR3 runs to 15 residues. CDR3 amino acids: CASSLGLATTGELFF. The CDR3 DNA sequence: TGTGCCAGCAGTTTAGGACTAGCGACCACCGGGGAGCTGTTTTTT.

This chain uses TRBV11-2 with TRBJ2-1; 7 bases align to TRBD2. V gave up 3 bases and J gave up 0 bases; unmatched junction bases: 5. CDR3 length equals 16 residues. Germline V gene lookup returns CDR1 SGHAT and CDR2 FQNNGV. CDR3 nucleotide sequence: TGTGCCAGCAGCTTGTCCAGCGGGACCTCCTACAATGAGCAGTTCTTC. Its protein is CASSLSSGTSYNEQFF.

This chain connects TRBV7-8 to TRBJ2-1; no clear D gene. The CDR3 length is 11 residues. V lost 8 bases and J lost 8, with 10 bases in between. Germline CDR1 SGHVS, CDR2 FQNEAQ. The CDR3 DNA sequence: TGTGCCAGCCGTCTTAGGGATGAGCAGTTCTTC. It translates to CASRLRDEQFF. The variable domain in full, completed from reference TRBV7-8 and TRBJ2-1, reads GAGVSQSPRYKVAKRGQDVALRCDPISGHVSLFWYQQALGQGPEFLTYFQNEAQLDKSGLPSDRFFAERPEGSVSTLKIQRTQQEDSAVYLCASRLRDEQFFGPGTRLTVL.

The V gene is TRBV2, the J gene TRBJ1-3; D gene unclear. Trimming left V 8 bases short and J 0 bases short, with 11 bases between. Germline CDR1 SNHLY, CDR2 FYNNEI. This CDR3 has 14 residues. CDR3 sequence reads: CASGGSGSGNTIYF. CDR3 coding DNA: TGTGCCAGCGGAGGTTCGGGCTCTGGAAACACCATATATTTT. Using reference TRBV2 and TRBJ1-3 for the parts outside the CDR3, the full variable domain is EPEVTQTPSHQVTQMGQEVILRCVPISNHLYFYWYRQILGQKVEFLVSFYNNEISEKSEIFDDQFSVERPDGSNFTLKIRSTKLEDSAMYFCASGGSGSGNTIYFGEGSWLTVV.

This chain uses TRBV7-9 with TRBJ2-3; 7 nucleotides line up with TRBD2. V shed 4 bases, J shed 1 base, and the junction held 8 bases outside the gene matches. The V gene's germline CDR1 is SEHNR and CDR2 FQNEAQ (reference sequence). This CDR3 has 16 amino acids. This chain's CDR3 is CASSSGAGFRTDTQYF. CDR3 in DNA: TGTGCCAGCAGCTCAGGAGCGGGGTTTCGCACAGATACGCAGTATTTT.

The chain joins TRBV4-1 to TRBJ2-5; no reliable D call. V shed 2 bases and J shed 3 bases, with 10 bases lying between them. In germline, CDR1 is MGHRA, CDR2 YSYEKL. This CDR3 comprises 14 residues. CDR3 residues: CASSQHDKKETQYF. In DNA form, the CDR3 reads TGCGCCAGCAGCCAACACGACAAGAAAGAGACCCAGTACTTC.

The chain couples TRBV18 to TRBJ2-5; tentative D call: TRBD1 (5 bases). The germline V and J ends were trimmed by 2 bases and 1 base, with 8 bases remaining between them. In germline, CDR1 is KGHSH, CDR2 LQKENI. The CDR3 contains 14 residues. In DNA form, the CDR3 reads TGTGCCAGCTCACCAAACCAGGGCCAAGAGACCCAGTACTTC. Its protein product is CASSPNQGQETQYF.

Details on this clone: A much bigger clone sits one base away, suggesting this may be a read error. This chain links TRBV2 with TRBJ1-6; possibly TRBD1 for D (5 bases). This CDR3 has 13 amino acids. V dropped 8 bases and J dropped 7 bases, with 12 bases sitting between them. Germline CDR1 and CDR2: SNHLY and FYNNEI. CDR3 DNA sequence: TGTGCCAGCTCCGGGACGGAAAATTCACCCCTCCACTTT. Amino acids: CASSGTENSPLHF.

The chain is built from TRBV4-3 and TRBJ1-2; 10 positions match TRBD1. This CDR3 comprises 14 residues. J gave up 5 bases and V 4 bases, and 4 bases lay outside the gene matches. From germline, CDR1 is LGHNA and CDR2 YSLEER. The CDR3 sequence is CASSRRTGGYGYTF. Written as DNA, the CDR3 is TGCGCCAGCAGCCGCAGGACAGGGGGATATGGCTACACCTTC.

J is TRBJ1-4 and V is TRBV11-3, with 12 nucleotides matching TRBD1. Trimming took 3 bases from V and 3 from J; bases not matched to a gene: 11. Germline values: CDR1 SGHNT, CDR2 YENEEA. The CDR3 sequence is 19 residues long. The CDR3 is CASSFDYGTGGAANEKLFF. In DNA form, the CDR3 reads TGTGCCAGCAGCTTCGATTATGGGACAGGGGGCGCGGCTAATGAAAAACTGTTTTTT.

The rearrangement uses TRBV28 and TRBJ1-1; D is unclear. V shed 8 bases and J shed 2 bases, with 9 bases lying between them. Per the germline V gene, CDR1 is MDHEN and CDR2 is SYDVKM. The CDR3 spans 12 residues. CDR3 bases: TGTGCCAGCGAGACAACAAACACTGAAGCTTTCTTT. Translated: CASETTNTEAFF.

This rearrangement joins TRBV19 to TRBJ2-5; TRBD1 matches 7 bases. Trimming cost V 5 bases and J 4 bases; bases outside gene matches: 7. There are 14 residues in the CDR3. Per the germline V gene, CDR1 is LNHDA and CDR2 is SQIVND (reference sequence). The CDR3 nucleotides are TGTGCCAGTAGTGTTACAGGGGTGACAGAGACCCAGTACTTC. Amino acid sequence: CASSVTGVTETQYF. The whole variable domain, filled in from reference TRBV19 and TRBJ2-5, reads DGGITQSPKYLFRKEGQNVTLSCEQNLNHDAMYWYRQDPGQGLRLIYYSQIVNDFQKGDIAEGYSVSREKKESFPLTVTSAQKNPTAFYLCASSVTGVTETQYFGPGTRLLVL.

This sequence joins TRBV7-2 and TRBJ1-6; possible D gene TRBD1, 5 bases. The CDR3 length is 18 residues. Germline V gene lookup returns CDR1 SGHTA and CDR2 FQGNSA. V was clipped by 0 bases and J by 10 bases, with 22 bases between them. The CDR3 DNA reads TGTGCCAGCAGCTTAGCAATAACCACCGGGCAGAAGGGGTCACCCCTCCACTTT. Its translation is CASSLAITTGQKGSPLHF.

The J gene is TRBJ2-2, the V gene TRBV6-6, with a weak D call TRBD2 (5 bases). CDR3 size: 14 residues. V lost 2 bases, J lost 7 bases, and 11 bases lay in between. Germline loops: CDR1 MNHNY, CDR2 SVGAGI (reference sequence). The DNA of the CDR3 is TGTGCCAGCAGTTACGCTAGCCGTGGCGGGGAGCTGTTTTTT. Its protein product is CASSYASRGGELFF.

As DNA, the CDR3 is TGTGCCAGCAGCTTCTCTGGGGTAGCGGAAAAACTGTTTTTT. Its translation is CASSFSGVAEKLFF. J is TRBJ1-4 and V is TRBV5-6, with D unresolved. V lost 2 bases and J lost 8, with 13 bases in between. Germline V gives CDR1 SGHDT, CDR2 YYEEEE. This CDR3 is built from 14 residues.

The rearrangement uses TRBV28 and TRBJ1-2, with D unresolved. The CDR3 runs to 15 residues. Germline V gives CDR1 MDHEN, CDR2 SYDVKM. V gave up 2 bases and J gave up 2 bases, with 12 bases separating them. The CDR3 is CASSLPGRVNYGYTF. DNA of the CDR3: TGTGCCAGCAGTTTACCCGGGAGGGTCAACTATGGCTACACCTTC.

This clone showed up just once. The CDR3 loop is CASSWISGSVAFF. The CDR3 region has the DNA TGTGCCAGCAGCTGGATCTCAGGGTCGGTAGCTTTCTTT. This chain joins TRBV7-9 and TRBJ1-1; possibly TRBD1 for D (5 bases). The CDR3 is made up of 13 amino acids. Germline CDR1 and CDR2: SEHNR and FQNEAQ (reference sequence). V lost 4 bases and J lost 10, with 16 bases in between.

Written as DNA, the CDR3 is TGTGCCAGCTCACCATTCGGCAGGGGCGCCTATAATTCACCCCTCCACTTT. This sequence encodes CASSPFGRGAYNSPLHF. The rearrangement uses TRBV18 and TRBJ1-6; weak D call: TRBD1 (6 bases). Looked up from germline, CDR1 is KGHSH and CDR2 is LQKENI. Trimming took 2 bases from V and 2 from J, leaving 13 bases between them. This CDR3 is 17 amino acids long.

This chain connects TRBV27 to TRBJ1-6, with TRBD1 matching over 8 bases. The V segment lost 6 bases and the J segment 8 bases; nucleotides outside the gene matches: 6. The germline CDR1 and CDR2 sequences are MNHEY and SMNVEV (reference sequence). CDR3 length equals 14 residues. CDR3 region: CASSLDRVDSPLHF. The CDR3 DNA reads TGTGCCAGCAGCTTGGACAGGGTTGATTCACCCCTCCACTTT.

The V and J genes are TRBV27 and TRBJ2-1; 7 bases match TRBD2. Germline CDR1 MNHEY, CDR2 SMNVEV (reference sequence). The CDR3 sequence is 14 residues long. V lost 7 bases, J lost 6 bases, and 9 bases stayed unmatched. The chain's CDR3 is CASTERGYFNEQFF. CDR3 coding DNA: TGTGCCAGCACCGAGCGGGGTTACTTCAATGAGCAGTTCTTC.

V gene TRBV28 combines with J gene TRBJ2-7, with 7 bases fitting TRBD2. Trimming removed 10 bases from V and 0 bases from J; junction bases left unmatched: 6. The CDR3 is made up of 13 amino acids. Per germline, CDR1 MDHEN and CDR2 SYDVKM. The CDR3 DNA reads TGTGCCACCCAAAGCGGGAACTCCTACGAGCAGTACTTC. Amino acids: CATQSGNSYEQYF.

The chain has TRBV6-6 and TRBJ1-1; D is unresolved. The CDR3 length is 14 residues. V lost 0 bases, J lost 2 bases, and 7 bases lay in between. CDR1 is MNHNY, CDR2 SVGAGI, per germline (reference sequence). The DNA for the CDR3 is TGTGCCAGCAGTTACTCGGAGGCCAACACTGAAGCTTTCTTT. Amino acid sequence: CASSYSEANTEAFF.